These 16 T cell receptor beta chains were all obtained from the same sample, sequenced in a study of blood T cell repertoires in COVID-19. Only in-frame clones appear in the TCRdb table, and some are missing; sequencing was by immunoSEQ multiplex PCR. This sample has 110,000 to 150,000 clones, with around 81% found just once. The sequenced sample was peripheral blood. These receptors all come from a woman aged 50 to 65 with acute or convalescent COVID-19.

V and J are TRBV5-6 and TRBJ1-4; a weak D match, TRBD1 (5 bases). CDR3 length: 16 amino acids. CDR1 SGHDT and CDR2 YYEEEE come from the germline V gene. Deletions cut 4 bases from V and 11 bases from J, with 24 bases between. The CDR3: CASSQSAAGFGLKLFF. The CDR3, as DNA: TGTGCCAGCAGCCAGTCGGCGGCAGGGTTCGGGTTGAAACTGTTTTTT.

In this sample, this clone turned up a few times. This rearrangement joins TRBV19 to TRBJ1-3; unclear D gene. This CDR3 spans 14 amino acids. V lost 3 bases and J 0 bases, leaving 6 bases between the germline ends. Germline CDR1 reads LNHDA; CDR2 reads SQIVND (reference sequence). CDR3 in amino acids: CASSITNSGNTIYF. CDR3 sequence (DNA): TGTGCCAGTAGTATTACTAACTCTGGAAACACCATATATTTT.

Remarks on this clone: The junction departs from germline at one end; a sequencing error may be responsible. This sequence joins TRBV12-3 or TRBV12-4 and TRBJ1-1; no definite D call. The CDR3 is made up of 12 amino acids. The CDR3 is CASSLVRASTRF. The CDR3, as DNA: TGTGCCAGCAGTTTAGTAAGAGCTTCTACGCGGTTT.

The rearrangement links TRBV4-3 to TRBJ1-2; D call uncertain. The V end lost 1 base, the J end lost 4 bases, and 10 bases lay between the germline ends. Looked up from germline, CDR1 is LGHNA and CDR2 is YSLEER. The CDR3 extends over 14 amino acids. CDR3 region: CASSQGNGFYGYTF. DNA of the CDR3: TGCGCCAGCAGCCAAGGAAACGGGTTCTATGGCTACACCTTC.

This chain uses TRBV7-2 with TRBJ2-7; D uncertain. The germline V gene encodes CDR1 SGHTA and CDR2 FQGNSA. Trimming took off 5 bases at V and 1 base at J, with 15 bases between the two ends. The CDR3 consists of 15 residues. The DNA for the CDR3 is TGTGCCAGCAGCGGAGCTACTGGCATATCCTACGAGCAGTACTTC. It specifies CASSGATGISYEQYF.

The chain employs TRBV9 and TRBJ1-5, with TRBD1 matching over 8 bases. Germline V lookup: CDR1 SGDLS, CDR2 YYNGEE. The CDR3 has 14 amino acids. V trimming: 0 bases; J trimming: 4 bases; junction bases outside the gene matches: 0. CDR3: CASSVGTGNQPQHF. DNA of the CDR3: TGTGCCAGCAGCGTAGGGACAGGGAATCAGCCCCAGCATTTT.

This chain joins TRBV19 and TRBJ2-1, with TRBD1 matching over 7 bases. J was trimmed by 6 bases and V by 6 bases; bases with no gene match: 14. The CDR3 runs to 16 residues. Per the germline V gene, CDR1 is LNHDA and CDR2 is SQIVND (reference sequence). CDR3 bases: TGTGCCAGTAGCCTTTCAGGGGGATCCTTGTTCAATGAGCAGTTCTTC. Protein product: CASSLSGGSLFNEQFF.

V gene TRBV5-8 combines with J gene TRBJ1-4; unclear D gene. The germline V gene has CDR1 SGHTS and CDR2 YDEGEE. The V gene lost 4 bases and the J gene lost 8 bases, with 9 bases spanning the gap. The CDR3 length is 12 residues. The CDR3 DNA sequence: TGTGCCAGCAGCCTAATGTCCGAAAAACTGTTTTTT. As protein: CASSLMSEKLFF.

Comments on this clone: Other DNA sequences in the same sample also yield this CDR3. DNA for the CDR3: TGTGCCAGCAGCCGACAGGGGTCTAATGAAAAACTGTTTTTT. This gives the protein CASSRQGSNEKLFF. The chain links TRBV7-9 to TRBJ1-4; 8 bases align to TRBD1. Per germline, CDR1 SEHNR and CDR2 FQNEAQ (reference sequence). There are 14 residues in the CDR3. With 5 bases clipped from V and 3 bases from J, the junction kept 2 bases outside the gene matches.

The chain has TRBV19 and TRBJ1-5, with D maybe TRBD1 (6 bases). The germline V gene has CDR1 LNHDA and CDR2 SQIVND (reference sequence). This CDR3 spans 15 amino acids. The V end lost 9 bases, the J end lost 4 bases, and 19 bases lay between the germline ends. The CDR3 protein is CASNFLDRTNQPQHF. The CDR3 DNA reads TGTGCCAGCAACTTTCTCGACAGGACTAATCAGCCCCAGCATTTT.

This chain connects TRBV14 to TRBJ2-2; D ambiguous. The CDR3 has 14 amino acids. V dropped 5 bases and J dropped 8 bases, with 15 bases sitting between them. Germline loops: CDR1 SGHDN, CDR2 FVKESK. DNA of the CDR3: TGTGCCAGCAGCACTCGCCCTCCCCCGGGGGAGCTGTTTTTT. It encodes CASSTRPPPGELFF.

CDR3 DNA: TGCAGCGTCACACAGGGTGGTTGGACTGAAGCTTTCTTT. It translates to CSVTQGGWTEAFF. The chain has TRBV29-1 and TRBJ1-1; maybe TRBD1 (6 bases). Trimming cost V 6 bases and J 5 bases, with 16 bases left between them. Germline assignment: CDR1 SQVTM and CDR2 ANQGSEA. The CDR3 consists of 13 residues.

The CDR3 protein is CASSKSGDSGNTIYF. The CDR3 coding sequence is TGTGCCAGCAGCAAATCAGGGGACTCTGGAAACACCATATATTTT. This chain links TRBV7-3 with TRBJ1-3; TRBD1 might be the D (6 bases). This CDR3 spans 15 amino acids. V was clipped by 5 bases and J by 0 bases, with 11 bases between them. Looked up from germline, CDR1 is SGHTA and CDR2 is FQGTGA. The variable domain in full, with the rest retrieved from reference TRBV7-3 and TRBJ1-3, is GAGVSQTPSNKVTEKGKYVELRCDPISGHTALYWYRQSLGQGPEFLIYFQGTGAADDSGLPNDRFFAVRPEGSVSTLKIQRTERGDSAVYLCASSKSGDSGNTIYFGEGSWLTVV.

V is TRBV5-6 and J is TRBJ1-1; D is unclear. The CDR3 totals 16 residues. Germline lookup yields CDR1 SGHDT and CDR2 YYEEEE. V was pared by 5 bases and J by 1 base, with 18 bases between. CDR3 bases: TGTGCCAGCAGACTGGGCGGAGGACGGAAGAACACTGAAGCTTTCTTT. It encodes CASRLGGGRKNTEAFF.

This sequence joins TRBV28 and TRBJ1-2, with 9 nucleotides matching TRBD1. CDR3 length: 15 amino acids. Germline CDR1 and CDR2: MDHEN and SYDVKM. Trimming removed 5 bases from V and 4 bases from J; junction bases left unmatched: 8. CDR3 nucleotides: TGTGCCAGCAGTGGTACAGGGGGCGCTAGCTATGGCTACACCTTC. Residues: CASSGTGGASYGYTF.

Points on this clone: The sample holds other DNA sequences that translate to the same CDR3. The rearrangement joins TRBV9 to TRBJ2-2; 7 nucleotides align to TRBD2. From germline, CDR1 is SGDLS and CDR2 YYNGEE. CDR3 length: 14 residues. Unmatched junction bases numbered 2, after V lost 2 bases and J lost 4 bases. The CDR3 region has the DNA TGTGCCAGCAGCGTTGGCGGGGGCACCGGGGAGCTGTTTTTT. It specifies CASSVGGGTGELFF.